These 22 T cell receptor beta chains share one sample of origin, sequenced in a study of long-term antiretroviral therapy in people with HIV. Runs used v3.0 of the immunoSEQ assay and were done at survey level. Libraries were prepared by immunoSEQ multiplex PCR; TCRdb keeps only in-frame clonotypes and omits some of them. Of more than 20,000 clones detected, roughly four fifths appear once; the ten largest clones hold approximately 6.1%. This specimen consisted of unsorted PBMCs, obtained 4.4 years after starting antiretroviral therapy. The receptors come from a man aged 30 to 39 with HIV.

The V call is TRBV2, the J call TRBJ1-5, with 7 bases identical to TRBD1. The ends lost 3 bases at V and 4 bases at J; junction bases unmatched: 12. Germline loops: CDR1 SNHLY, CDR2 FYNNEI. CDR3 length: 17 amino acids. The CDR3, as DNA: TGTGCCAGCAGTGATACGATATGGACAGGCCTTAATCAGCCCCAGCATTTT. Protein sequence: CASSDTIWTGLNQPQHF. Based on the CDR3 plus reference TRBV2 and TRBJ1-5, the full variable domain is EPEVTQTPSHQVTQMGQEVILRCVPISNHLYFYWYRQILGQKVEFLVSFYNNEISEKSEIFDDQFSVERPDGSNFTLKIRSTKLEDSAMYFCASSDTIWTGLNQPQHFGDGTRLSIL.

The chain combines TRBV28 with TRBJ1-5, with 7 nucleotides matching TRBD1. The CDR3 contains 14 residues. V lost 3 bases to trimming and J lost 1 base; unmatched junction nucleotides: 0. Germline V gene sequence: CDR1 MDHEN, CDR2 SYDVKM. In nucleotides, the CDR3 is TGTGCCAGCAGTTTGACAGGGAGCAATCAGCCCCAGCATTTT. Translated, it gives CASSLTGSNQPQHF.

The rearrangement joins TRBV18 to TRBJ1-3; D might be TRBD1 (6 bases). There are 15 residues in the CDR3. CDR1 KGHSH and CDR2 LQKENI come from the germline V gene. Trimming took 4 bases from V and 0 from J, leaving 10 bases between them. The CDR3: CASSREGGSGNTIYF. Here the CDR3 DNA reads TGTGCCAGCTCACGGGAAGGGGGCTCTGGAAACACCATATATTTT.

V and J are TRBV9 and TRBJ2-2; a possible D gene is TRBD1 (5 bases). CDR1 and CDR2 from the germline V gene are SGDLS and YYNGEE. V was trimmed by 2 bases and J by 3 bases, leaving 5 bases between them. This CDR3 comprises 13 residues. CDR3 in amino acids: CASSVRDTGELFF. The CDR3 DNA reads TGTGCCAGCAGCGTCAGGGACACCGGGGAGCTGTTTTTT.

The CDR3 loop reads CASSLMGESYEQYF. The DNA of the CDR3 is TGTGCCAGCAGCCTTATGGGGGAAAGCTACGAGCAGTACTTC. This chain links TRBV28 with TRBJ2-7; D tentatively reads TRBD1 or TRBD2 (5 bases each). Trimming shortened V by 6 bases and J by 3 bases, and 15 bases separated the two germline ends. CDR3 size: 14 residues. Germline-derived CDR1 and CDR2 are MDHEN and SYDVKM.

The chain joins TRBV13 to TRBJ1-1; D is undetermined. V shed 1 base and J shed 1 base, with 10 bases lying between them. The CDR3 has 15 residues. The germline V gene encodes CDR1 PRHDT and CDR2 FYEKMQ (reference sequence). CDR3 bases: TGTGCCAGCAGCTTAGTCGCAGTTCGGAACACTGAAGCTTTCTTT. This encodes CASSLVAVRNTEAFF.

The V gene is TRBV5-6, the J gene TRBJ1-5; D ambiguous. The V gene's germline CDR1 is SGHDT and CDR2 YYEEEE. The CDR3 runs to 12 residues. The V and J ends lost 5 bases and 3 bases respectively, with 6 bases between them. CDR3 DNA sequence: TGTGCCAGCAGTCTTGTCAATCAGCCCCAGCATTTT. It codes for CASSLVNQPQHF. The variable domain in full, completed from reference TRBV5-6 and TRBJ1-5, reads DAGVTQSPTHLIKTRGQQVTLRCSPKSGHDTVSWYQQALGQGPQFIFQYYEEEERQRGNFPDRFSGHQFPNYSSELNVNALLLGDSALYLCASSLVNQPQHFGDGTRLSIL.

The CDR3: CASSLQIRNEKLFF. CDR3 bases: TGTGCCAGCAGCTTACAGATCCGTAATGAAAAACTGTTTTTT. The chain employs TRBV7-2 and TRBJ1-4; D is undetermined. Trimming cost V 2 bases and J 4 bases, with 8 bases left between them. Germline V gene data show CDR1 as SGHTA and CDR2 as FQGNSA. The CDR3 covers 14 residues.

The V and J genes are TRBV6-1 and TRBJ2-1, with 11 bases matching TRBD2. V gave up 7 bases and J gave up 9 bases; unmatched junction bases: 5. The CDR3 has 13 amino acids. The germline V gene encodes CDR1 MNHNS and CDR2 SASEGT. The CDR3 reads CASTTSGSTEQFF. The CDR3 DNA sequence: TGTGCCAGCACAACTAGCGGGAGTACTGAGCAGTTCTTC.

The chain combines TRBV27 with TRBJ1-1; D gene ambiguous. Trimming shortened V by 3 bases and J by 1 base, and 12 bases separated the two germline ends. The CDR3 extends over 15 amino acids. Germline CDR1 MNHEY, CDR2 SMNVEV (reference sequence). The CDR3 sequence is CASSFSTLGNTEAFF. The CDR3 DNA follows: TGTGCCAGCAGTTTTTCAACCCTTGGGAACACTGAAGCTTTCTTT.

The chain is built from TRBV5-4 and TRBJ2-1; no definite D call. This CDR3 region has 15 residues. The V end was cut by 1 base, the J end by 1 base, with 9 bases between. Germline CDR1 reads SGHNT; CDR2 reads YYREEE (reference sequence). CDR3 sequence (DNA): TGTGCCAGCAGCTTGACCCTAGAGTCCTACAATGAGCAGTTCTTC. The encoded protein is CASSLTLESYNEQFF.

The J gene is TRBJ2-7, the V gene TRBV2; D may be TRBD2 (5 bases). Germline V gene sequence: CDR1 SNHLY, CDR2 FYNNEI. Trimming cost V 3 bases and J 0 bases, with 15 bases left between them. This CDR3 region has 16 residues. In DNA, the CDR3 is TGTGCCAGCAGTGACCCAGGAGGCTCGAGCTCCTACGAGCAGTACTTC. This encodes CASSDPGGSSSYEQYF.

This clone was recorded only once. V is TRBV9 and J is TRBJ2-1, with 9 nucleotides matching TRBD2. This CDR3 spans 18 amino acids. Looked up from germline, CDR1 is SGDLS and CDR2 is YYNGEE. J lost 1 base, V lost 4 bases, and 12 bases had no gene match. The CDR3 region has the DNA TGTGCCAGCAGCCCAGGGGGTAGCGGGGGCAAGTCCTACAATGAGCAGTTCTTC. This sequence encodes CASSPGGSGGKSYNEQFF.

The rearrangement uses TRBV6-1 and TRBJ1-3; a possible D gene is TRBD1 (5 bases). Germline CDR1 reads MNHNS; CDR2 reads SASEGT. CDR3 size: 16 residues. The V end was cut by 2 bases, the J end by 0 bases, with 11 bases between. CDR3 sequence: CASSELDRLSGNTIYF. CDR3 DNA: TGTGCCAGCAGTGAACTAGACAGACTCTCTGGAAACACCATATATTTT.

The chain links TRBV7-9 to TRBJ2-1; TRBD2 matches at 7 bases. The junction had 5 bases not matched to a gene; V was cut back by 5 bases and J by 10 bases. CDR3 length: 12 residues. Looked up from germline, CDR1 is SEHNR and CDR2 is FQNEAQ (reference sequence). CDR3 sequence: CASSPGGGEQFF. For the CDR3, the DNA is TGTGCCAGCAGCCCGGGGGGAGGGGAGCAGTTCTTC. Together with reference TRBV7-9 and TRBJ2-1, the CDR3 gives the full variable domain: DTGVSQNPRHKITKRGQNVTFRCDPISEHNRLYWYRQTLGQGPEFLTYFQNEAQLEKSRLLSDRFSAERPKGSFSTLEIQRTEQGDSAMYLCASSPGGGEQFFGPGTRLTVL.

V gene TRBV9 combines with J gene TRBJ2-7; 7 bases fit TRBD1. CDR3 length equals 14 residues. J gave up 6 bases and V 2 bases, and 8 bases lay outside the gene matches. The germline V gene has CDR1 SGDLS and CDR2 YYNGEE. CDR3 residues: CASSVQGELSEQYF. DNA for the CDR3: TGTGCCAGCAGCGTCCAGGGGGAATTGAGCGAGCAGTACTTC.

The chain uses TRBV5-1 and TRBJ2-7; TRBD1 aligns across 7 bases. The V gene's germline CDR1 is SGHRS and CDR2 YFSETQ. Germline trimming cut 0 bases from V and 5 bases from J; bases unmatched to any gene: 2. The CDR3 has 13 residues. This CDR3 reads CASSLGQGNEQYF. In DNA, the CDR3 is TGCGCCAGCAGCTTGGGACAGGGAAACGAGCAGTACTTC.

J is TRBJ2-7 and V is TRBV6-5; TRBD1 agrees at 8 bases. In germline, CDR1 is MNHEY, CDR2 SVGAGI. The CDR3 has 16 amino acids. The trim removed 0 bases at V and 4 bases at J, leaving 8 bases unmatched. CDR3 loop: CASSYSTGQVFYEQYF. For the CDR3, the DNA is TGTGCCAGCAGTTACTCGACGGGACAGGTTTTTTACGAGCAGTACTTC.

In its sample, this clone was seen once. The rearrangement uses TRBV6-5 and TRBJ1-1; D gene ambiguous. Germline lookup yields CDR1 MNHEY and CDR2 SVGAGI. With 6 bases removed from V and 1 base from J, the gap between germline ends came to 9 bases. CDR3 length equals 13 residues. Written as DNA, the CDR3 is TGTGCCAGCAGAAAAACGGGGAACACTGAAGCTTTCTTT. Its translation is CASRKTGNTEAFF.

This rearrangement joins TRBV6-5 to TRBJ1-1; D unresolved. The CDR3 is 13 amino acids. Trimming took 2 bases from V and 4 from J, leaving 8 bases between them. Germline CDR1 and CDR2: MNHEY and SVGAGI. As DNA, the CDR3 is TGTGCCAGCAGTTACCAGGAGAGCACTGAAGCTTTCTTT. Residues: CASSYQESTEAFF.

This chain uses TRBV11-3 with TRBJ2-1, with a possible D match to TRBD2 (5 bases). The CDR3 runs 15 residues. V was shortened by 1 base and J by 5 bases, with 12 bases between the two germline ends. From germline, CDR1 is SGHNT and CDR2 YENEEA. CDR3 loop: CASSLGNRGNNEQFF. The CDR3 DNA reads as TGTGCCAGCAGCTTAGGGAACAGAGGGAACAATGAGCAGTTCTTC. Together with reference TRBV11-3 and TRBJ2-1, the CDR3 gives the full variable domain: EAGVVQSPRYKIIEKKQPVAFWCNPISGHNTLYWYLQNLGQGPELLIRYENEEAVDDSQLPKDRFSAERLKGVDSTLKIQPAELGDSAVYLCASSLGNRGNNEQFFGPGTRLTVL.

The chain combines TRBV12-5 with TRBJ2-5; D is undetermined. The CDR3 has 14 residues. Trimming shortened V by 0 bases and J by 5 bases, and 10 bases separated the two germline ends. The germline V gene has CDR1 LGHNT and CDR2 FRNRAP. The CDR3 region is CASGLVIPAETQYF. The CDR3 DNA reads as TGTGCTAGTGGTTTGGTAATCCCGGCGGAGACCCAGTACTTC.